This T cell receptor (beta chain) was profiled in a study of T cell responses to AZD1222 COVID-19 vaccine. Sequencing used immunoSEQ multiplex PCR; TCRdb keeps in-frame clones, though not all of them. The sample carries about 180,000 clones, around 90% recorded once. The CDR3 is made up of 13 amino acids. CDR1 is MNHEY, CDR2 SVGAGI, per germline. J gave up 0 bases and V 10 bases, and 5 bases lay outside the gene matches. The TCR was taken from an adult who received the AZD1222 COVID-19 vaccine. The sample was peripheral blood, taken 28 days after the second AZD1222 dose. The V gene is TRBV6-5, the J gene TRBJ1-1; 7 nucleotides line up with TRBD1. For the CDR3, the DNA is TGTGCCACCAAGGGACAGTTGAACACTGAAGCTTTCTTT. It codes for CATKGQLNTEAFF.